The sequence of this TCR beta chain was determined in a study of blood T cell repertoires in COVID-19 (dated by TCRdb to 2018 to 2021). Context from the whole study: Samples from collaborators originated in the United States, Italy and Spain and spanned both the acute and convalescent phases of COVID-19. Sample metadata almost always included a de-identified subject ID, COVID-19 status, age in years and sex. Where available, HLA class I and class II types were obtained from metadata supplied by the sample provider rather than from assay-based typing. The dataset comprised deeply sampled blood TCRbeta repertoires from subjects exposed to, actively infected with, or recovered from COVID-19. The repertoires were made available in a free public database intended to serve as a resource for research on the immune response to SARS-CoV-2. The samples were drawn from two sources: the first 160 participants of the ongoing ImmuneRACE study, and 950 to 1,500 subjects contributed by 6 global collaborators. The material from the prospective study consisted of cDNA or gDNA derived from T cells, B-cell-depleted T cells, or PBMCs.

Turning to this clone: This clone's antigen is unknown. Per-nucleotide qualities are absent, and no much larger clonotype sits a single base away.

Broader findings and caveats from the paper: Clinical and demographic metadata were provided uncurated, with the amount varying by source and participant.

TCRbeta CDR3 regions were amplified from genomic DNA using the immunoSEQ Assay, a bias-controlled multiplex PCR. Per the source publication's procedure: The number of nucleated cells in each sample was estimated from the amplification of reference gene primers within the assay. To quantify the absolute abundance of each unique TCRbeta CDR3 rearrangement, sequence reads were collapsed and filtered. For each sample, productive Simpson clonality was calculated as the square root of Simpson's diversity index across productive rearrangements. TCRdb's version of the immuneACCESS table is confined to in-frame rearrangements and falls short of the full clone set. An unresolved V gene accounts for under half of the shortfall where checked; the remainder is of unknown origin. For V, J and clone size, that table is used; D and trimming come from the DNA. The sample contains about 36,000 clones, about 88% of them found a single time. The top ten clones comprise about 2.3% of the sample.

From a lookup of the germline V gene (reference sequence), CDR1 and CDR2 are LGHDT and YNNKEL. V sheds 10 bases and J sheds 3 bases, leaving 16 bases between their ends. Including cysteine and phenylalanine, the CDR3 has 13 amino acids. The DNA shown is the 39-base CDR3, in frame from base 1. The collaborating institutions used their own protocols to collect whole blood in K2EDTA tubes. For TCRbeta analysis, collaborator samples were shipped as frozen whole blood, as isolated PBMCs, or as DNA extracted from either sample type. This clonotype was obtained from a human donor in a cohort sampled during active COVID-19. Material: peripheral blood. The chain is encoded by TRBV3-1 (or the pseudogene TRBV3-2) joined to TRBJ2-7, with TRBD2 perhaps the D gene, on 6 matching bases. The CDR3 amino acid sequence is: CATTRRGSYEQYF. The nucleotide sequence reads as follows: TGTGCCACCACGCGGAGGGGCAGCTACGAGCAGTACTTC.